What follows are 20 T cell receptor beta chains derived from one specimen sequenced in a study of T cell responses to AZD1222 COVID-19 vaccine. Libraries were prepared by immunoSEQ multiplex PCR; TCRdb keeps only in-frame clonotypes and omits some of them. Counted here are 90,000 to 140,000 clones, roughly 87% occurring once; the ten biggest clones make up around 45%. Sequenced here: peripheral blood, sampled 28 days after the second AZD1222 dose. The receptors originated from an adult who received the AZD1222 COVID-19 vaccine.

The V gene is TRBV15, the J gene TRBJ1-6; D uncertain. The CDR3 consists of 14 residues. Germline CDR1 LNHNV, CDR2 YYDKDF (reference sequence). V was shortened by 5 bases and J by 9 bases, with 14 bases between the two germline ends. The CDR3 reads CATSGSGFSSPLHF. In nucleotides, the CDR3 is TGTGCCACCAGCGGATCCGGGTTTAGTTCACCCCTCCACTTT.

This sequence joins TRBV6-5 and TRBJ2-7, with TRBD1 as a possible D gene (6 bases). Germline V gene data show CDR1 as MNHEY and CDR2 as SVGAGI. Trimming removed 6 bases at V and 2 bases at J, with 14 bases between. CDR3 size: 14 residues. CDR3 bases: TGTGCCAGCAGGCCCACAGGGTCCCCCTACGAGCAGTACTTC. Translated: CASRPTGSPYEQYF.

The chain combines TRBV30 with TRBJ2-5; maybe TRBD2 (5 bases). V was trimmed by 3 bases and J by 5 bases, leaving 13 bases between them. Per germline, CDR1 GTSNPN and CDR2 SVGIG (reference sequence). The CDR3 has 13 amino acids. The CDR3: CAWRDWLAETQYF. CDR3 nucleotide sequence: TGTGCCTGGAGAGATTGGCTAGCTGAGACCCAGTACTTC.

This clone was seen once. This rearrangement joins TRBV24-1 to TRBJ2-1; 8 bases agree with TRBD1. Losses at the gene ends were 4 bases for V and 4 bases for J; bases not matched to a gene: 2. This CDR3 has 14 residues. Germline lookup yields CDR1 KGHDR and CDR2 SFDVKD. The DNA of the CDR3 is TGTGCCACCAGTGACAGGGGGCCTTACAATGAGCAGTTCTTC. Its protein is CATSDRGPYNEQFF.

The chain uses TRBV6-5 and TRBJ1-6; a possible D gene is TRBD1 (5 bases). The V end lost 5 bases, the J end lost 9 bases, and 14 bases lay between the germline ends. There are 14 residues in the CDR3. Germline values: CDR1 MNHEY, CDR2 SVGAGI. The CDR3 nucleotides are TGTGCCAGCAGTCCGGGACTCGGAGGTTCACCCCTCCACTTT. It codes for CASSPGLGGSPLHF.

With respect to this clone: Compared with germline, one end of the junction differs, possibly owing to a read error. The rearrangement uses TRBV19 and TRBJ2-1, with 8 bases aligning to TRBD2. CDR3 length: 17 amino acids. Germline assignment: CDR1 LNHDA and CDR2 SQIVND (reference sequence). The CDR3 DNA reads TGTGCCGGTAGGGGACTAGTAGGTCCCTCCTCCTACAATGAGCAGTTCTTC. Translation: CAGRGLVGPSSYNEQFF.

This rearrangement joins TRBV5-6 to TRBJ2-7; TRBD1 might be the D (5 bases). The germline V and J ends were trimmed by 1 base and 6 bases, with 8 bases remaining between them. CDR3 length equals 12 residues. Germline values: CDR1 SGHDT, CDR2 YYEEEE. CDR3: CASSLWGREQYF. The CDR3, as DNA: TGTGCCAGCAGCTTGTGGGGCCGCGAGCAGTACTTC.

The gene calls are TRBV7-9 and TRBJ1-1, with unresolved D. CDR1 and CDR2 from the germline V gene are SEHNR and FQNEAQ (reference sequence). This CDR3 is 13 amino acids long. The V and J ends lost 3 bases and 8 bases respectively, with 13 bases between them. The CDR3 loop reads CASSFKSNLEAFF. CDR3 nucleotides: TGTGCCAGCAGCTTTAAAAGCAATTTAGAAGCTTTCTTT.

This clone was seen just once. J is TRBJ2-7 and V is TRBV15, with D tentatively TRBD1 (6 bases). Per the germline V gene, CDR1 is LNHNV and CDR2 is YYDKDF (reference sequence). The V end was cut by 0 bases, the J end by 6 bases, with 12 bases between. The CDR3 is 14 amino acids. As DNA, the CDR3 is TGTGCCACCAGCAGAGATATGGGGACACCCGAGCAGTACTTC. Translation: CATSRDMGTPEQYF.

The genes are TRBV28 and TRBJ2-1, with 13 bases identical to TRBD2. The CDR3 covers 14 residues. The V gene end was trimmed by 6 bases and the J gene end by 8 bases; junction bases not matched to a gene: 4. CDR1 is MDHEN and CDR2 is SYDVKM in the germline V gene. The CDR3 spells CASSRTSGSYEQFF. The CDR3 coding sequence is TGTGCCAGCAGCCGGACTAGCGGGAGCTATGAGCAGTTCTTC.

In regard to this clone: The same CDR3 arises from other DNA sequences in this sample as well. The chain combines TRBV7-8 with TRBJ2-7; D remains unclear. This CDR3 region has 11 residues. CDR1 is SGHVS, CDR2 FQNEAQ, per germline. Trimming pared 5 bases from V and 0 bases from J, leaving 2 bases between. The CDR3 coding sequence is TGTGCCAGCAGCCCCTCCTACGAGCAGTACTTC. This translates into CASSPSYEQYF.

The CDR3 is CASSLRLINEQFF. The DNA of the CDR3 is TGTGCCAGCAGTCTCCGTTTAATAAATGAGCAGTTCTTC. The chain couples TRBV12-3 or TRBV12-4 to TRBJ2-1, with unresolved D. V gave up 5 bases and J gave up 7 bases, with 12 bases separating them. This CDR3 has 13 residues.

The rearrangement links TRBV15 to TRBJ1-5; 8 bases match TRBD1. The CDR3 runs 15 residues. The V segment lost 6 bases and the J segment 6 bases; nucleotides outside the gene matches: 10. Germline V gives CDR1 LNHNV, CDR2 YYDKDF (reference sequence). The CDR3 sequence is CATSITGGSTQPQHF. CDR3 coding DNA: TGTGCCACCAGTATCACAGGGGGTTCGACTCAGCCCCAGCATTTT.

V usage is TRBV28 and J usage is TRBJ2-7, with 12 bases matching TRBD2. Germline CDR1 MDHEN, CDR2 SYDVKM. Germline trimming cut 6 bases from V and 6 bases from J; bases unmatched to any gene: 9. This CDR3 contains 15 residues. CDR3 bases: TGTGCCAGCAGCAGTTTTGGACTAGCGGGATCCGAGCAGTACTTC. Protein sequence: CASSSFGLAGSEQYF.

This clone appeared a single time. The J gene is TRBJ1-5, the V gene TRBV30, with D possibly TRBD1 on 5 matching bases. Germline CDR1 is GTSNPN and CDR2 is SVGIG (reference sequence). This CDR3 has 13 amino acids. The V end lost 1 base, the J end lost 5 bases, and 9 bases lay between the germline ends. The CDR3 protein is CAWSAGTDQPQHF. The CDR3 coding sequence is TGTGCCTGGAGTGCGGGGACGGATCAGCCCCAGCATTTT.

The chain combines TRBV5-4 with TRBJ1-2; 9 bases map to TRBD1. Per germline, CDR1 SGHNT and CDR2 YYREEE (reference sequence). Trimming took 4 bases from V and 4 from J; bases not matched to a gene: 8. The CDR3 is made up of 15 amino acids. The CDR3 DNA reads TGTGCCAGCAGCACCGGACAGGGGCCTATCTATGGCTACACCTTC. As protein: CASSTGQGPIYGYTF.

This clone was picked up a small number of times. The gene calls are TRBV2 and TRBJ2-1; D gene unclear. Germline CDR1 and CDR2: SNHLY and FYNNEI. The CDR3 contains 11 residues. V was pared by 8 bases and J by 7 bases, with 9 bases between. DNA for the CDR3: TGTGCCAGCGGTTTCGGTAATGAGCAGTTCTTC. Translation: CASGFGNEQFF.

The CDR3, as DNA: TGTGCCAGCAGATATGGGACTAGCGGGGTCAACACCGGGGAGCTGTTTTTT. Its protein is CASRYGTSGVNTGELFF. The rearrangement joins TRBV5-4 to TRBJ2-2, with 13 bases fitting TRBD2. The V segment lost 5 bases and the J segment 2 bases; nucleotides outside the gene matches: 6. The length of the CDR3 is 17 residues. Germline V gene data show CDR1 as SGHNT and CDR2 as YYREEE (reference sequence).

The CDR3 coding sequence is TGCGCCAGCAGCTTGAACCCAGGGGTCATGGGCTCCTATAATTCACCCCTCCACTTT. Its protein is CASSLNPGVMGSYNSPLHF. The V gene is TRBV5-1, the J gene TRBJ1-6; D is possibly TRBD1 (6 bases). Germline CDR1 SGHRS, CDR2 YFSETQ. Between the trimmed V and J ends, which lost 1 base and 0 bases, there was a span of 17 bases. This CDR3 spans 19 amino acids.

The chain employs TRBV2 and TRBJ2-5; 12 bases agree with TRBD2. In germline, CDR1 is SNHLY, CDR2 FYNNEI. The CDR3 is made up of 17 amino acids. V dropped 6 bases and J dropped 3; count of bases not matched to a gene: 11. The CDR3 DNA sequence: TGTGCCAGCAGCGAGCCCATCCGACTAGCGGGAGAAGAGACCCAGTACTTC. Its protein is CASSEPIRLAGEETQYF.